Presented here are 31 T cell receptor beta chains from one specimen sequenced in a study of cytomegalovirus exposure and HLA in healthy donors. The PCR had 60 Vbeta and 13 Jbeta primers. Assay used: immunoSEQ multiplex PCR; TCRdb lists only in-frame clones, some missing. The sample contains fewer than 150,000 clones, 15% to 19% of which appear only once. The sample consisted of PBMCs. The receptors were sampled from a woman under 30 in good health and CMV-seronegative.

The sample holds a few counts of this clone. This is likely a read error, given that the CDR3 carries no conserved phenylalanine or tryptophan at its end. The V gene is TRBV7-9, the J gene TRBJ1-2; no reliable D call. The CDR3 runs to 14 residues. Germline V CDR1 and CDR2: SEHNR, FQNEAQ (reference sequence). Trimming left V 0 bases short and J 0 bases short, with 5 bases between. DNA of the CDR3: TGTGCCAGCAGCTTAGCCAGTCCTAACTATGGCTACACCCTC. Residues: CASSLASPNYGYTL.

The rearrangement uses TRBV7-2 and TRBJ1-4; D call uncertain. V shed 1 base and J shed 8 bases, with 17 bases lying between them. The CDR3 has 16 residues. Germline CDR1 SGHTA, CDR2 FQGNSA. CDR3: CASSLDTGSLGEKLFF. CDR3 coding DNA: TGTGCCAGCAGCTTAGATACGGGATCATTGGGAGAAAAACTGTTTTTT.

This clone was seen a few times. The chain recombines TRBV27 with TRBJ2-1, with 8 positions matching TRBD1. V shed 6 bases, J shed 1 base, and the junction held 8 bases outside the gene matches. This CDR3 has 16 amino acids. Germline CDR1 and CDR2: MNHEY and SMNVEV (reference sequence). The CDR3 loop reads CASSTIGQGSYNEQFF. CDR3 DNA: TGTGCCAGCAGCACGATCGGACAGGGATCCTACAATGAGCAGTTCTTC.

The chain joins TRBV19 to TRBJ1-1; D is perhaps TRBD1 (5 bases). The CDR3 totals 15 residues. Germline values: CDR1 LNHDA, CDR2 SQIVND (reference sequence). Trimming cost V 1 base and J 2 bases, with 11 bases left between them. DNA of the CDR3: TGTGCCAGTAGTATAGTTGGAGGGGCCAACACTGAAGCTTTCTTT. Encoded protein: CASSIVGGANTEAFF.

This clone has more than one count but fewer than ten. DNA of the CDR3: TGTGCCAGCAGTGCGGGATCAGGCGGTGAAAAACTGTTTTTT. Residues: CASSAGSGGEKLFF. The chain links TRBV2 to TRBJ1-4; no definite D call. The CDR3 consists of 14 residues. CDR1 is SNHLY and CDR2 is FYNNEI in the germline V gene. V was pared by 4 bases and J by 7 bases, with 13 bases between.

This clone was seen a few times. V and J are TRBV4-1 and TRBJ1-3; D not resolved. The CDR3 consists of 17 residues. Germline CDR1 is MGHRA and CDR2 is YSYEKL. Trimming shortened V by 0 bases and J by 2 bases, and 14 bases separated the two germline ends. CDR3 amino acids: CASSQDRGAFAGNTIYF. The CDR3 nucleotides read TGCGCCAGCAGCCAAGATCGGGGAGCGTTTGCTGGAAACACCATATATTTT.

This clone appeared once. The gene calls are TRBV28 and TRBJ1-2; D is unclear. This CDR3 spans 15 amino acids. Trimming took off 6 bases at V and 7 bases at J, with 21 bases between the two ends. The V gene's germline CDR1 is MDHEN and CDR2 SYDVKM. In DNA, the CDR3 is TGTGCCAGCAGCCTGGTCCGGGGTTTCTCTCTTGGCTACACCTTC. It yields the protein CASSLVRGFSLGYTF.

The rearrangement links TRBV6-1 to TRBJ2-1; no reliable D call. V lost 3 bases and J lost 4, with 4 bases in between. Germline V gene sequence: CDR1 MNHNS, CDR2 SASEGT. The CDR3 has 12 amino acids. Here the CDR3 DNA reads TGTGCCAGCAGTGACTATTACAATGAGCAGTTCTTC. Translating gives CASSDYYNEQFF.

The chain uses TRBV6-5 and TRBJ1-5, with TRBD1 matching 9 bases. J gave up 2 bases and V 6 bases, and 2 bases lay outside the gene matches. The CDR3 covers 14 residues. Germline CDR1 MNHEY, CDR2 SVGAGI. The CDR3 is CASRRQGGNQPQHF. The DNA of the CDR3 is TGTGCCAGCAGAAGACAGGGGGGCAATCAGCCCCAGCATTTT.

The rearrangement uses TRBV6-5 and TRBJ1-1, with D maybe TRBD1 (5 bases). The CDR3 sequence is 16 residues long. The V and J ends lost 0 bases and 4 bases respectively, with 15 bases between them. The V gene's germline CDR1 is MNHEY and CDR2 SVGAGI. CDR3 in amino acids: CASSYSTVRVGTEAFF. CDR3 nucleotide sequence: TGTGCCAGCAGTTACTCGACAGTCCGGGTGGGCACTGAAGCTTTCTTT.

This clone was seen just once. The gene calls are TRBV28 and TRBJ2-2, with a possible D match to TRBD2 (5 bases). V lost 5 bases and J lost 4, with 17 bases in between. The CDR3 contains 16 residues. Germline-derived CDR1 and CDR2 are MDHEN and SYDVKM. CDR3 sequence: CASSSSVLAFTGELFF. The CDR3 bases are TGTGCCAGCAGTAGTTCGGTTCTAGCTTTCACCGGGGAGCTGTTTTTT.

V is TRBV6-1 and J is TRBJ1-2; D is possibly TRBD1 (6 bases). With 2 bases removed from V and 8 bases from J, the gap between germline ends came to 15 bases. The CDR3 loop spans 14 amino acids. The germline gives CDR1 MNHNS, CDR2 SASEGT. CDR3 sequence: CASSESTGLRGYTF. CDR3 DNA sequence: TGTGCCAGCAGTGAAAGTACAGGGCTTAGGGGCTACACCTTC.

The J gene is TRBJ1-5, the V gene TRBV6-6, with 7 bases matching TRBD1. The CDR3 spans 16 residues. Germline values: CDR1 MNHNY, CDR2 SVGAGI (reference sequence). The V and J ends lost 6 bases and 7 bases, in that order; junction bases with no gene match: 15. For the CDR3, the DNA is TGTGCCAGCAGCCCAGGGGGACAGTGGCAGAAACAGCCCCAGCATTTT. It encodes CASSPGGQWQKQPQHF.

This clone has only a few counts. The chain's CDR3 is CASSLGTHYSNQPQHF. The CDR3 DNA follows: TGTGCCAGCAGTCTCGGGACACACTATAGCAATCAGCCCCAGCATTTT. The chain uses TRBV28 and TRBJ1-5, with a weak D call TRBD1 (6 bases). The V gene's germline CDR1 is MDHEN and CDR2 SYDVKM. Trimming left V 5 bases short and J 0 bases short, with 14 bases between. The CDR3 totals 16 residues. Together with reference TRBV28 and TRBJ1-5, the CDR3 gives the full variable domain: DVKVTQSSRYLVKRTGEKVFLECVQDMDHENMFWYRQDPGLGLRLIYFSYDVKMKEKGDIPEGYSVSREKKERFSLILESASTNQTSMYLCASSLGTHYSNQPQHFGDGTRLSIL.

This clone was counted a few times. This chain connects TRBV2 to TRBJ1-4; 11 nucleotides agree with TRBD1. Germline trimming cut 2 bases from V and 9 bases from J; bases unmatched to any gene: 5. Germline V CDR1 and CDR2: SNHLY, FYNNEI. This CDR3 is built from 15 residues. The CDR3 DNA sequence: TGTGCCAGCAGTGAAAGCGGACAGGGGGCGAAAAAACTGTTTTTT. This codes for CASSESGQGAKKLFF.

This clone has a handful of counts. V gene TRBV7-6 combines with J gene TRBJ1-1; D might be TRBD1 (5 bases). Trimming pared 0 bases from V and 4 bases from J, leaving 9 bases between. In germline, CDR1 is SGHVS, CDR2 FNYEAQ. The CDR3 totals 14 residues. CDR3 DNA sequence: TGTGCCAGCAGCTTAGCGGAGGGGTTCACTGAAGCTTTCTTT. This encodes CASSLAEGFTEAFF.

This clone has only a few counts. The chain recombines TRBV29-1 with TRBJ1-3; 11 nucleotides align to TRBD1. Germline CDR1 and CDR2: SQVTM and ANQGSEA. This CDR3 comprises 16 residues. The CDR3 sequence: CSISRDRGSPGNTIYF. Here the CDR3 DNA reads TGCTCGATATCCCGGGACAGGGGGTCGCCTGGAAACACCATATATTTT.

This chain connects TRBV9 to TRBJ1-4; the D gene is possibly TRBD1 (5 bases). CDR1 and CDR2 (germline): SGDLS, YYNGEE. CDR3 length equals 15 residues. The V end lost 2 bases, the J end lost 0 bases, and 8 bases lay between the germline ends. The CDR3 DNA reads TGTGCCAGCAGCGTGGGGGGGACAACTAATGAAAAACTGTTTTTT. This translates into CASSVGGTTNEKLFF.

This clone was observed a handful of times. This chain links TRBV4-1 with TRBJ2-7, with TRBD1 matching over 9 bases. This CDR3 has 15 residues. Trimming removed 0 bases from V and 2 bases from J; junction bases left unmatched: 2. From germline, CDR1 is MGHRA and CDR2 YSYEKL. For the CDR3, the DNA is TGCGCCAGCAGCCAAGAGCGGACAGGGGCCTACGAGCAGTACTTC. Its translation is CASSQERTGAYEQYF.

This clone was observed a few times. The chain couples TRBV10-3 to TRBJ1-5, with D hard to call. The V end lost 3 bases, the J end lost 1 base, and 4 bases lay between the germline ends. Germline CDR1 and CDR2: ENHRY and SYGVKD. The CDR3 runs 13 residues. CDR3 bases: TGTGCCATCAGTGAACTCAGCAATCAGCCCCAGCATTTT. The encoded protein is CAISELSNQPQHF.

This clone was picked up a small number of times. The V and J genes are TRBV6-4 and TRBJ2-6; 9 bases agree with TRBD1. In germline, CDR1 is MRHNA, CDR2 SNTAGT. The CDR3 spans 18 residues. V was clipped by 0 bases and J by 0 bases; unmatched bases: 3. CDR3 residues: CASSDSWTGASGANVLTF. The CDR3 nucleotides are TGTGCCAGCAGTGACTCATGGACAGGGGCCTCTGGGGCCAACGTCCTGACTTTC.

Only a few counts were recorded for this clone. The V call is TRBV7-9, the J call TRBJ2-2; D perhaps matches TRBD1 (6 bases). The germline V and J ends were trimmed by 5 bases and 1 base, with 8 bases remaining between them. The CDR3 has 14 amino acids. Germline lookup yields CDR1 SEHNR and CDR2 FQNEAQ (reference sequence). DNA of the CDR3: TGTGCCAGCAGCCTGACAGGGAACACCGGGGAGCTGTTTTTT. Protein: CASSLTGNTGELFF.

Only a few counts were recorded for this clone. V and J are TRBV5-1 and TRBJ2-1, with D perhaps matching TRBD1 (5 bases). This CDR3 is built from 14 residues. Germline values: CDR1 SGHRS, CDR2 YFSETQ. V lost 2 bases to trimming and J lost 1 base, with 7 bases between them. Here the CDR3 reads CASSFDRSYNEQFF. For the CDR3, the DNA is TGCGCCAGCAGCTTTGACAGATCCTACAATGAGCAGTTCTTC.

V gene TRBV5-1 combines with J gene TRBJ1-1, with D hard to call. Trimming cost V 1 base and J 3 bases, with 7 bases left between them. CDR1 and CDR2 (germline): SGHRS, YFSETQ. CDR3 length: 13 residues. CDR3 loop: CASSLQSDTEAFF. In DNA, the CDR3 is TGCGCCAGCAGCTTGCAGTCTGACACTGAAGCTTTCTTT.

The chain joins TRBV7-3 to TRBJ2-5; a possible D gene is TRBD2 (5 bases). Trimming left V 5 bases short and J 2 bases short, with 12 bases between. Germline CDR1 is SGHTA and CDR2 is FQGTGA. The CDR3 has 14 amino acids. CDR3 sequence: CASSPTRGQETQYF. The DNA of the CDR3 is TGTGCCAGCAGCCCCACCCGAGGGCAAGAGACCCAGTACTTC.

Only a few counts were recorded for this clone. V and J are TRBV18 and TRBJ1-5, with a tentative D call TRBD1 (6 bases). The CDR3 has 16 amino acids. Germline V gene sequence: CDR1 KGHSH, CDR2 LQKENI. V was clipped by 2 bases and J by 9 bases, with 20 bases between them. The DNA for the CDR3 is TGTGCCAGCTCACCAAGACCGGGACAAGTTACGGGGCCCCAGCATTTT. Protein product: CASSPRPGQVTGPQHF.

CDR3 residues: CASSYNALAGGFDTQYF. The CDR3 nucleotides read TGTGCCAGCAGCTATAACGCACTAGCGGGAGGTTTCGATACGCAGTATTTT. The chain recombines TRBV5-5 with TRBJ2-3; TRBD2 agrees at 12 bases. Trimming cost V 3 bases and J 6 bases; bases outside gene matches: 11. The germline gives CDR1 SGHKS, CDR2 YYEKEE (reference sequence). The CDR3 extends over 17 amino acids.

This clone was seen only a few times. CDR3 in amino acids: CASSASGGKNTEAFF. In DNA, the CDR3 is TGCGCCAGCAGCGCTTCCGGGGGGAAGAACACTGAAGCTTTCTTT. The genes are TRBV5-1 and TRBJ1-1; the D gene is possibly TRBD1 (5 bases). This CDR3 spans 15 amino acids. Trimming took off 4 bases at V and 1 base at J, with 14 bases between the two ends. CDR1 and CDR2 (germline): SGHRS, YFSETQ.

For this clone: The sample has other DNA sequences that encode this CDR3 too. The rearrangement joins TRBV5-4 to TRBJ1-5, with no clear D. The CDR3 totals 13 residues. V lost 0 bases to trimming and J lost 5 bases, with 6 bases between them. Germline CDR1 SGHNT, CDR2 YYREEE (reference sequence). CDR3 region: CASSLGGDQPQHF. Written as DNA, the CDR3 is TGTGCCAGCAGCTTGGGGGGAGATCAGCCCCAGCATTTT.

This clone was counted a few times. The chain carries TRBV4-2 and TRBJ1-2; D perhaps matches TRBD1 (6 bases). The CDR3 is 16 residues long. CDR1 and CDR2 (germline): LGHNA, YNFKEQ. V lost 0 bases, J lost 4 bases, and 15 bases lay in between. The CDR3 region has the DNA TGTGCCAGCAGCCAAGATACGAGGGGGTTTCGCTATGGCTACACCTTC. Translating gives CASSQDTRGFRYGYTF.

This clone has only a few counts. This chain connects TRBV9 to TRBJ1-1; TRBD1 matches at 8 bases. The CDR3 length is 12 residues. J gave up 7 bases and V 4 bases, and 3 bases lay outside the gene matches. Looked up from germline, CDR1 is SGDLS and CDR2 is YYNGEE. Here the CDR3 reads CASSPTGVEAFF. CDR3 DNA sequence: TGTGCCAGCAGCCCGACAGGGGTTGAAGCTTTCTTT.